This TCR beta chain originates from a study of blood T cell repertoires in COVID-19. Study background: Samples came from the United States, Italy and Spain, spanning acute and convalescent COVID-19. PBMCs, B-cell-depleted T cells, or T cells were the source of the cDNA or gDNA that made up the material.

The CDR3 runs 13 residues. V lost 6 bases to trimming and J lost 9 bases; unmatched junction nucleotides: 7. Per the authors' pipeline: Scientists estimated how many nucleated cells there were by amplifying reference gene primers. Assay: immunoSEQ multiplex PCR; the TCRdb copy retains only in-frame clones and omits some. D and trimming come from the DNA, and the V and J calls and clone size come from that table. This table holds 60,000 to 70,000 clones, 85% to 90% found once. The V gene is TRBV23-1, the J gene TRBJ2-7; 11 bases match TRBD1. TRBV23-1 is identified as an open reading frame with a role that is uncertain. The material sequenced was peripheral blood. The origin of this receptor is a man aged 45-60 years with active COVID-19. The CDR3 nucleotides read TGCGCCAGCAGCCCTAGGACAGGGGGCGCGCAGTACTTC. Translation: CASSPRTGGAQYF.